This T cell receptor (beta chain) was sequenced for a study of shared clonotypes between healthy human individuals. In the case of this clone: The target antigen is unknown.

Germline V CDR1 and CDR2: SQVTM, ANQGSEA. The CDR3 is 14 residues long. V lost 5 bases and J lost 3; bases outside the gene matches: 5. Sequencing used immunoSEQ multiplex PCR; TCRdb keeps in-frame clones, though not all of them. This repertoire shows some 2.4 million clones, over 85% found once; its top ten account for 0.36%. Study observations and caveats: Clonotypes shared by all four donors outscored non-shared clonotypes in generation probability.

This chain connects TRBV29-1 to TRBJ2-1, with 9 bases matching TRBD1. The sample consisted of naive CD4+ T cells from PBMCs. As to subset: CD45RA+ positively selected. This TCR came from a young man in good health. Some clones in this sample may be carry-over from other donors' samples. CDR3 DNA: TGCAGCGTTATCCGGGACAGGGACTACAATGAGCAGTTCTTC. This sequence encodes CSVIRDRDYNEQFF.